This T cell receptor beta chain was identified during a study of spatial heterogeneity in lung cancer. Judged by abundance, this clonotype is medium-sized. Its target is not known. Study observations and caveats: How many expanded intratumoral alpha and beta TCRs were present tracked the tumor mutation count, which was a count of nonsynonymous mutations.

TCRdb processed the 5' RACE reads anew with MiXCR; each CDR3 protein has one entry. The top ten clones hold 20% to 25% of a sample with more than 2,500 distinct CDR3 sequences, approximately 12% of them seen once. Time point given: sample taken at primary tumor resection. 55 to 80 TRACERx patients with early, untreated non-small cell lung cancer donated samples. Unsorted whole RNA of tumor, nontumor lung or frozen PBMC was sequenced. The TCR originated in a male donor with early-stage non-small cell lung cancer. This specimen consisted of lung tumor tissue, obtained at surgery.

CDR3 DNA: TGTGCCAGCAGTTCTTACTCAGGGGCAGCAATAAAACAAGAGACCCAGTACTTC. It is translated as CASSSYSGAAIKQETQYF. The rearrangement uses TRBV28 and TRBJ2-5; TRBD1 is a possible D gene (6 bases). Per germline, CDR1 MDHEN and CDR2 SYDVKM. The CDR3 sequence is 18 residues long. Trimming took 4 bases from V and 2 from J, leaving 23 bases between them.